The 15 T cell receptor beta chains below come from one sample, sequenced in a study of T cells in tuberculosis. Assay used: immunoSEQ multiplex PCR; TCRdb lists only in-frame clones, some missing. The profile shows about 37,000 clones, about 94% of them singletons. Sequencing input: PBMCs. The receptors stem from a donor aged 10-29 years with latent tuberculosis or without tuberculosis infection. Some clones in this sample may be carry-over from other donors' samples.

J is TRBJ2-7 and V is TRBV11-2, with 7 bases that match TRBD1. The CDR3 has 13 amino acids. V gave up 5 bases and J gave up 9 bases; unmatched junction bases: 10. The germline gives CDR1 SGHAT, CDR2 FQNNGV. The CDR3 DNA reads TGTGCCAGCAGCCCCTTGAGGGGGCCCGGGCAGTACTTC. It yields the protein CASSPLRGPGQYF. The complete variable domain, with remaining parts taken from reference TRBV11-2 and TRBJ2-7, reads EAGVAQSPRYKIIEKRQSVAFWCNPISGHATLYWYQQILGQGPKLLIQFQNNGVVDDSQLPKDRFSAERLKGVDSTLKIQPAKLEDSAVYLCASSPLRGPGQYFGPGTRLTVT.

The V gene is TRBV9, the J gene TRBJ2-3; weak D call: TRBD2 (5 bases). The CDR3 contains 15 residues. Germline-derived CDR1 and CDR2 are SGDLS and YYNGEE. V gave up 0 bases and J gave up 6 bases, with 14 bases separating them. The CDR3 spells CASSVVGVELDTQYF. The CDR3 DNA reads as TGTGCCAGCAGCGTAGTGGGAGTAGAACTGGATACGCAGTATTTT.

The chain has TRBV30 and TRBJ1-1, with 7 bases aligning to TRBD1. V lost 0 bases and J lost 1; bases outside the gene matches: 8. This CDR3 has 16 amino acids. The germline gives CDR1 GTSNPN, CDR2 SVGIG (reference sequence). The CDR3 region has the DNA TGTGCCTGGAGTGTATCCCGACAGGGAAGGAACACTGAAGCTTTCTTT. It is translated as CAWSVSRQGRNTEAFF.

CDR3 nucleotide sequence: TGTGCCAGCAGTGTACCGGGACTAGCAACTGAGCAGTTCTTC. Its translation: CASSVPGLATEQFF. This chain joins TRBV2 and TRBJ2-1, with TRBD2 matching 9 bases. Germline V gives CDR1 SNHLY, CDR2 FYNNEI. V dropped 4 bases and J dropped 9; count of bases not matched to a gene: 7. This CDR3 spans 14 amino acids. Variable domain in full (rest from reference TRBV2 and TRBJ2-1): EPEVTQTPSHQVTQMGQEVILRCVPISNHLYFYWYRQILGQKVEFLVSFYNNEISEKSEIFDDQFSVERPDGSNFTLKIRSTKLEDSAMYFCASSVPGLATEQFFGPGTRLTVL.

The chain combines TRBV5-1 with TRBJ1-1, with a weak D call TRBD1 (6 bases). V dropped 9 bases and J dropped 0 bases, with 21 bases sitting between them. Germline CDR1 reads SGHRS; CDR2 reads YFSETQ. The CDR3 length is 16 residues. For the CDR3, the DNA is TGCGCCATTCAACGGTACGGGGGGCCCTTGAACACTGAAGCTTTCTTT. This translates into CAIQRYGGPLNTEAFF. The whole variable domain, filled in from reference TRBV5-1 and TRBJ1-1, reads KAGVTQTPRYLIKTRGQQVTLSCSPISGHRSVSWYQQTPGQGLQFLFEYFSETQRNKGNFPGRFSGRQFSNSRSEMNVSTLELGDSALYLCAIQRYGGPLNTEAFFGQGTRLTVV.

The table lists this clone with a count of one. This rearrangement joins TRBV4-2 to TRBJ1-3; D ambiguous. Germline CDR1 and CDR2: LGHNA and YNFKEQ. The CDR3 sequence is 15 residues long. V dropped 2 bases and J dropped 1 base, with 9 bases sitting between them. In nucleotides, the CDR3 is TGTGCCAGCAGCCAAAATACAGTGTCTGGAAACACCATATATTTT. Translating gives CASSQNTVSGNTIYF.

The chain has TRBV7-9 and TRBJ2-7; tentatively, D is TRBD2 (6 bases). Trimming left V 4 bases short and J 1 base short, with 17 bases between. There are 16 residues in the CDR3. The germline V gene has CDR1 SEHNR and CDR2 FQNEAQ (reference sequence). The CDR3 bases are TGTGCCAGCAGCTACCCCGGGACGGGGAGGTCCTACGAGCAGTACTTC. Translated, it gives CASSYPGTGRSYEQYF.

The genes are TRBV11-2 and TRBJ2-2; TRBD2 is a possible D gene (6 bases). The CDR3 extends over 17 amino acids. V lost 1 base and J lost 6, with 18 bases in between. In germline, CDR1 is SGHAT, CDR2 FQNNGV. The CDR3 DNA follows: TGTGCCAGCAGCTTAGTAGGGGCGAGGGGAGGAGCCGGGGAGCTGTTTTTT. This sequence encodes CASSLVGARGGAGELFF.

This chain connects TRBV6-4 to TRBJ2-1; D gene uncertain. Trimming shortened V by 6 bases and J by 0 bases, and 3 bases separated the two germline ends. This CDR3 region has 12 residues. Germline V gene sequence: CDR1 MRHNA, CDR2 SNTAGT. Written as DNA, the CDR3 is TGTGCCAGCAGGAGCTCCTACAATGAGCAGTTCTTC. Its protein is CASRSSYNEQFF.

J is TRBJ1-2 and V is TRBV6-5, with 9 bases lining up with TRBD1. The CDR3 runs 15 residues. Germline CDR1 reads MNHEY; CDR2 reads SVGAGI. J lost 7 bases, V lost 2 bases, and 8 bases had no gene match. In nucleotides, the CDR3 is TGTGCCAGCAGTTACGAAACGGGACAGGGAATTGGCTACACCTTC. It translates to CASSYETGQGIGYTF.

This clone was found once. V and J are TRBV7-2 and TRBJ2-7, with 8 bases aligning to TRBD1. Looked up from germline, CDR1 is SGHTA and CDR2 is FQGNSA. This CDR3 region has 16 residues. J was trimmed by 7 bases and V by 0 bases; bases with no gene match: 11. This CDR3 reads CASSLAGPGGSREQYF. Written as DNA, the CDR3 is TGTGCCAGCAGCTTAGCGGGTCCAGGGGGCTCGAGGGAGCAGTACTTC.

This chain joins TRBV5-1 and TRBJ2-2; the D gene is possibly TRBD1 (5 bases). Germline V lookup: CDR1 SGHRS, CDR2 YFSETQ. CDR3 size: 16 residues. V lost 0 bases, J lost 4 bases, and 13 bases lay in between. The CDR3 sequence: CASSLEGYGGTGELFF. For the CDR3, the DNA is TGCGCCAGCAGCTTGGAGGGGTATGGTGGCACCGGGGAGCTGTTTTTT. Together with reference TRBV5-1 and TRBJ2-2, the CDR3 gives the full variable domain: KAGVTQTPRYLIKTRGQQVTLSCSPISGHRSVSWYQQTPGQGLQFLFEYFSETQRNKGNFPGRFSGRQFSNSRSEMNVSTLELGDSALYLCASSLEGYGGTGELFFGEGSRLTVL.

This chain links TRBV2 with TRBJ1-2; the D gene is possibly TRBD1 (6 bases). Germline V gene sequence: CDR1 SNHLY, CDR2 FYNNEI. Trimming stripped 8 bases from V and 5 bases from J, with 15 bases between. CDR3 length: 13 residues. CDR3 DNA: TGTGCCAGCCTGAGGACAGACCGATATGGCTACACCTTC. Amino acid sequence: CASLRTDRYGYTF.

The genes are TRBV7-8 and TRBJ2-7; no clear D. The V gene's germline CDR1 is SGHVS and CDR2 FQNEAQ. This CDR3 comprises 13 residues. V gave up 4 bases and J gave up 2 bases, with 9 bases separating them. The CDR3 region has the DNA TGTGCCAGCAGCTATACTATGACCTACGAGCAGTACTTC. Encoded protein: CASSYTMTYEQYF. The full variable domain, rest sourced from reference TRBV7-8 and TRBJ2-7, is GAGVSQSPRYKVAKRGQDVALRCDPISGHVSLFWYQQALGQGPEFLTYFQNEAQLDKSGLPSDRFFAERPEGSVSTLKIQRTQQEDSAVYLCASSYTMTYEQYFGPGTRLTVT.

The rearrangement uses TRBV19 and TRBJ1-2; TRBD1 aligns across 7 bases. Per germline, CDR1 LNHDA and CDR2 SQIVND (reference sequence). The CDR3 length is 13 residues. Trimming took 3 bases from V and 3 from J; bases not matched to a gene: 1. CDR3 residues: CASSMTGYYGYTF. The CDR3 DNA reads as TGTGCCAGTAGTATGACAGGGTACTATGGCTACACCTTC.